This TCR beta chain was sequenced for a study of OX40 agonist ivuxolimab in advanced cancers. Study results and caveats: There were, on average, more expanded clones in CD8+ T cells than in CD4+.

As concerns this clone: The target antigen is unknown.

Sequencing used immunoSEQ multiplex PCR; TCRdb keeps in-frame clones, though not all of them. The sample contains approximately 100,000 clones, around 91% of which appear only once. This CDR3 spans 14 amino acids. From germline, CDR1 is SGHTA and CDR2 FQGNSA. V shed 5 bases and J shed 2 bases, with 12 bases lying between them. The chain uses TRBV7-2 and TRBJ1-2; TRBD1 is a possible D gene (6 bases). The sequence was obtained from an adult with an advanced solid tumor such as melanoma, head and neck, liver or kidney cancer. The sample was CD4+ or CD8+ T cells sorted from blood, taken in a trial of the OX40 agonist ivuxolimab. The CDR3 sequence is CASSPGGPNYGYTF. The CDR3, as DNA: TGTGCCAGCAGCCCTGGGGGCCCGAACTATGGCTACACCTTC.